This T cell receptor (beta chain) was documented in a study of shared clonotypes between healthy human individuals. The J segment lost 7 bases and the V segment lost 6 bases, leaving 7 bases of the junction unmatched. In germline, CDR1 is MNHNY, CDR2 SVGAGI (reference sequence). The CDR3 runs 14 residues. General observations from the study: Memory subsets generally showed smaller estimated richness than naive subsets did.

About this clone: Its cognate antigen is unknown.

The protocol was immunoSEQ multiplex PCR, while the TCRdb copy is restricted to in-frame clones and leaves out a portion. Among roughly 2.5 million clones, roughly nine tenths were seen once, and the ten largest hold around 0.14%. This clonotype was sampled from a man between 18 and 35 years old in good health. The sequencing input was naive CD4+ T cells sorted from blood. Subset described: CD45RA+ positively selected. The V and J genes are TRBV6-6 and TRBJ2-2, with TRBD1 identical over 8 bases. The CDR3, as DNA: TGTGCCAGCAGAGAAGGACAGGGAATCGGGGAGCTGTTTTTT. Its protein product is CASREGQGIGELFF.